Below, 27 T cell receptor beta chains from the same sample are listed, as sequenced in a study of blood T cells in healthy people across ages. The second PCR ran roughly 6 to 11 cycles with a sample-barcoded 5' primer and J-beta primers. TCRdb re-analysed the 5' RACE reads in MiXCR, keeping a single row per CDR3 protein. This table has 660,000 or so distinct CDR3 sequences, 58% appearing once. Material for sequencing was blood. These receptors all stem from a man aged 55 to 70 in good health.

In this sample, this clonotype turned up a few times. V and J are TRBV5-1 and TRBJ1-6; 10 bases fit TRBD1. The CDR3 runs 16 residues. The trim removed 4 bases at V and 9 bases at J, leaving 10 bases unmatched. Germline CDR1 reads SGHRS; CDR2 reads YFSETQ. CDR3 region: CASSALSGTGVSPLHF. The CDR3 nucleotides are TGCGCCAGCAGCGCCTTATCTGGGACAGGGGTTTCACCCCTCCACTTT.

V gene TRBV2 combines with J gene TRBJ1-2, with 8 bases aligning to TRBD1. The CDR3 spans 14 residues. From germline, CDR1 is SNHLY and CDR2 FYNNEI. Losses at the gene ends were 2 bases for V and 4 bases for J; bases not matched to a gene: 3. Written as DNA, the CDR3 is TGTGCCAGCAGTGAACAGGGGGCGATCTATGGCTACACCTTC. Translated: CASSEQGAIYGYTF.

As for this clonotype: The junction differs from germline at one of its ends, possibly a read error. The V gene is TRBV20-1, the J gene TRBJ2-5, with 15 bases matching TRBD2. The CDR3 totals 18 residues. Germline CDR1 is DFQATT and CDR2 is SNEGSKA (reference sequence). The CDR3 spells CSARAGTSGGPLQETQYF. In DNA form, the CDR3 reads TGCAGTGCCAGAGCAGGGACTAGCGGGGGGCCTCTCCAAGAGACCCAGTACTTC.

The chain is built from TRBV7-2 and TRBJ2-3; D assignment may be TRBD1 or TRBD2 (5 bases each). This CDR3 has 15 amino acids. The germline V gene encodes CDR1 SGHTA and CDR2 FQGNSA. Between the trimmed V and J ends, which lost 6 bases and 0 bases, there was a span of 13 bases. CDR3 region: CASSMGVPSTDTQYF. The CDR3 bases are TGTGCCAGCAGTATGGGGGTCCCTAGCACAGATACGCAGTATTTT.

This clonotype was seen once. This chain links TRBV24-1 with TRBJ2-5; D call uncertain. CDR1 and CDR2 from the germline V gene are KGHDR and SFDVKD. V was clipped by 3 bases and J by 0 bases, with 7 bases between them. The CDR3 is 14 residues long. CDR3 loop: CATSDGGYQETQYF. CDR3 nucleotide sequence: TGTGCCACCAGTGATGGTGGGTACCAAGAGACCCAGTACTTC.

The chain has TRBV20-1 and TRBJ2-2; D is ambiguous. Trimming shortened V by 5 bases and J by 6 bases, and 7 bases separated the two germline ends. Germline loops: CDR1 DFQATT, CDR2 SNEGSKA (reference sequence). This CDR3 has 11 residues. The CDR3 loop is CSAGPAGELFF. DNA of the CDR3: TGCAGTGCTGGCCCCGCCGGGGAGCTGTTTTTT.

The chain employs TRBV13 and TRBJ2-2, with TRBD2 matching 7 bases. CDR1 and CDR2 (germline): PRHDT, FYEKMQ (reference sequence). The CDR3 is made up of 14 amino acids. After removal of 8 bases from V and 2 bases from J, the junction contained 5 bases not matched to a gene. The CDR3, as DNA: TGTGCCAGCTTGACGGGGGGAAACACCGGGGAGCTGTTTTTT. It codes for CASLTGGNTGELFF.

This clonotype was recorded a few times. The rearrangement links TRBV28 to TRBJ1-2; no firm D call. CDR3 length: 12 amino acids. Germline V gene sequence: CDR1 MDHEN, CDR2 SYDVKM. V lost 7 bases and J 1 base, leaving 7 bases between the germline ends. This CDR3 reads CASIGFNYGYTF. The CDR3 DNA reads TGTGCCAGCATCGGGTTTAACTATGGCTACACCTTC.

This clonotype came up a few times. CDR3 DNA sequence: TGCGCCAGCAGCCAAGTTGCCGGGACGGACTTCTACGAGCAGTACTTC. Protein: CASSQVAGTDFYEQYF. This chain uses TRBV4-1 with TRBJ2-7; the D call may be TRBD1 or TRBD2 (5 bases each). The germline gives CDR1 MGHRA, CDR2 YSYEKL. V lost 1 base and J 3 bases, leaving 16 bases between the germline ends. This CDR3 spans 16 amino acids.

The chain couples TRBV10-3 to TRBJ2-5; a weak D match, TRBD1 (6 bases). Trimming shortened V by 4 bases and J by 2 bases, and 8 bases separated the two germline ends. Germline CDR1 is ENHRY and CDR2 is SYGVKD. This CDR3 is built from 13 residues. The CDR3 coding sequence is TGTGCCATCAGTGGACAGGTACAAGAGACCCAGTACTTC. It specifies CAISGQVQETQYF.

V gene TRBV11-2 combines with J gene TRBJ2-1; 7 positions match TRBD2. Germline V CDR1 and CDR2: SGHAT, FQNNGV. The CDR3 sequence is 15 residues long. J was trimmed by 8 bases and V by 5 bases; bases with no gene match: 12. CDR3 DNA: TGTGCCAGCAGCCGGAGCGGGGATTTTGCATATGAGCAGTTCTTC. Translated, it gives CASSRSGDFAYEQFF.

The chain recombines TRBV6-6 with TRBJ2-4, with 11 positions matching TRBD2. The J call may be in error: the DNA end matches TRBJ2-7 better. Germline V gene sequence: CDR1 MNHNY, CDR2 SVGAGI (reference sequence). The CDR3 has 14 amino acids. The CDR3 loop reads CASKGTSGSLEQYF. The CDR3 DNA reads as TGTGCCAGCAAAGGGACTAGCGGTTCTCTCGAGCAGTACTTC.

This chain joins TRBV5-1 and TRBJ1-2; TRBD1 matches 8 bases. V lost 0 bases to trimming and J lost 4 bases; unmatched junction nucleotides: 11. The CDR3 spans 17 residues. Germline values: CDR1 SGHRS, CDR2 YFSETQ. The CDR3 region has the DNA TGCGCCAGCAGCTTGGGGGGGACAGGATCTCTCCGCTATGGCTACACCTTC. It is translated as CASSLGGTGSLRYGYTF.

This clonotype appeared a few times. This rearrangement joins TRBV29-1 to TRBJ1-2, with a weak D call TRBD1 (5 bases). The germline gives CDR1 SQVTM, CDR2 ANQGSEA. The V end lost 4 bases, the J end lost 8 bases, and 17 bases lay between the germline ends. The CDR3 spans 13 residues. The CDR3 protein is CSVVGGQGGGYTF. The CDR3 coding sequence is TGCAGCGTTGTGGGCGGCCAGGGAGGAGGCTACACCTTC. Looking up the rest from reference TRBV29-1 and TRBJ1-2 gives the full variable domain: SAVISQKPSRDICQRGTSLTIQCQVDSQVTMMFWYRQQPGQSLTLIATANQGSEATYESGFVIDKFPISRPNLTFSTLTVSNMSPEDSSIYLCSVVGGQGGGYTFGSGTRLTVV.

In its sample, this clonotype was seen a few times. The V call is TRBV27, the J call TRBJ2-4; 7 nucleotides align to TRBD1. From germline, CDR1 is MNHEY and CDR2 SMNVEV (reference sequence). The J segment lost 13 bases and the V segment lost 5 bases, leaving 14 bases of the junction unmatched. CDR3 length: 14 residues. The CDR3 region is CASSLRTGLGEQYF. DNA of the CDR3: TGTGCCAGCAGTCTCCGGACAGGACTTGGGGAGCAGTACTTC.

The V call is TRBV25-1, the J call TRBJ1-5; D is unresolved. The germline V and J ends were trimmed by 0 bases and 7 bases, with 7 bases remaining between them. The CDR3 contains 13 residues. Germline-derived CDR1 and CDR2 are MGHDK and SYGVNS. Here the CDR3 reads CASSEYIGQPQHF. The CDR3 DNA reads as TGTGCCAGCAGTGAATATATAGGGCAGCCCCAGCATTTT. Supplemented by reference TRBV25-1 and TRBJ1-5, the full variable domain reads EADIYQTPRYLVIGTGKKITLECSQTMGHDKMYWYQQDPGMELHLIHYSYGVNSTEKGDLSSESTVSRIRTEHFPLTLESARPSHTSQYLCASSEYIGQPQHFGDGTRLSIL.

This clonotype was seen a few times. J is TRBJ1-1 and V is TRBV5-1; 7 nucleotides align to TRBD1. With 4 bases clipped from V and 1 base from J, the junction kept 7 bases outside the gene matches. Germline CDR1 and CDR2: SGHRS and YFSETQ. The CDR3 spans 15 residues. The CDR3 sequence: CASSEGTVTNTEAFF. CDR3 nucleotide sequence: TGCGCCAGCAGCGAGGGGACAGTGACGAACACTGAAGCTTTCTTT.

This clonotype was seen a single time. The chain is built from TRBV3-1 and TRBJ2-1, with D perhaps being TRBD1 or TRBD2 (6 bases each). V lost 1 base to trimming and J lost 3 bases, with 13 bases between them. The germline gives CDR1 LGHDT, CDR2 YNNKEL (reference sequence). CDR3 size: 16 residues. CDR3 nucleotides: TGTGCCAGCAGCCAAGCGGGGGCCAAATACTACAATGAGCAGTTCTTC. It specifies CASSQAGAKYYNEQFF.

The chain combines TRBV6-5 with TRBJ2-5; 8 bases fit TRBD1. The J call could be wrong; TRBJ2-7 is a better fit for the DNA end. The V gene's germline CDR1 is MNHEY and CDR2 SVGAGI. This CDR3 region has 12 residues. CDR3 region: CASSRTGCEQYF. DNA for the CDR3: TGTGCCAGCAGCCGGACAGGGTGCGAGCAGTACTTC.

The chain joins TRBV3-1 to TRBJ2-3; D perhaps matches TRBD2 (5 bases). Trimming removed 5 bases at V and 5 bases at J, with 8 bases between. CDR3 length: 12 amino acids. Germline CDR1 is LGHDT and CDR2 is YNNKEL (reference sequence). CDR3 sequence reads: CASSTSRDTQYF. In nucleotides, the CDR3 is TGTGCCAGCAGCACTAGTCGAGATACGCAGTATTTT.

In DNA form, the CDR3 reads TGTGCCAGCAGCCAAGATCGGGATTTGGAGCAGTTCTTC. This encodes CASSQDRDLEQFF. The chain links TRBV4-2 to TRBJ2-1; possibly TRBD2 for D (5 bases). The length of the CDR3 is 13 residues. Germline lookup yields CDR1 LGHNA and CDR2 YNFKEQ. Deletions cut 0 bases from V and 10 bases from J, with 10 bases between.

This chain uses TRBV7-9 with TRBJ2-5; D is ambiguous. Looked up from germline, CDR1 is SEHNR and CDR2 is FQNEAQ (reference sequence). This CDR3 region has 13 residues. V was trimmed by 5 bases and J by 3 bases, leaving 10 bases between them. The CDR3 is CASSPTYEETQYF. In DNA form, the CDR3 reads TGTGCCAGCAGCCCGACCTATGAAGAGACCCAGTACTTC.

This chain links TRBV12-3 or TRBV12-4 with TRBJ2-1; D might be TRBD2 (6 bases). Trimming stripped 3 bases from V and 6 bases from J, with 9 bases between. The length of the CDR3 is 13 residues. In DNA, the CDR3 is TGTGCCAGCAGTTTTTCGCGGGGCAATGAGCAGTTCTTC. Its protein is CASSFSRGNEQFF.

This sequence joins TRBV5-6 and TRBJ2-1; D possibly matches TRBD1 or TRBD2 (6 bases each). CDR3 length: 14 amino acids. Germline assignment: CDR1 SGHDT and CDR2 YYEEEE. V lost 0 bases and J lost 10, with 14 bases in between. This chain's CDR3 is CASSLGRRGTEQFF. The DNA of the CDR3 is TGTGCCAGCAGCTTGGGGCGGCGCGGGACAGAGCAGTTCTTC.

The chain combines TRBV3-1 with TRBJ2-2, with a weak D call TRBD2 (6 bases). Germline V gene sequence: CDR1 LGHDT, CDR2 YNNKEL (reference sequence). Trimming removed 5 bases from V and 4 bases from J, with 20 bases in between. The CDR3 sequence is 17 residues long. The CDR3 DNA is TGTGCCAGCAGCACAAGGGGAGGAAGCGGTAGCACCGGGGAGCTGTTTTTT. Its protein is CASSTRGGSGSTGELFF.

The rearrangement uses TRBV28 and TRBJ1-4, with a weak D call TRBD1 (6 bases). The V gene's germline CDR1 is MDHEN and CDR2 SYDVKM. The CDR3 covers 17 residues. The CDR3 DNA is TGTGCTGCAGTTCCCTTAGGGGGACCCTCGAGGGATGAAAAACTGTTTTTT. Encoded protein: CAAVPLGGPSRDEKLFF.

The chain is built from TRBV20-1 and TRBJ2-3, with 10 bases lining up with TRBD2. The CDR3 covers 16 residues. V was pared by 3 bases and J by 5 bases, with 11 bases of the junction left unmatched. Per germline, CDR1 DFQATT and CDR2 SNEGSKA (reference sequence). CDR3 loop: CSASGVAGGRGDTQYF. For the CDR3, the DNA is TGCAGTGCTAGTGGAGTAGCGGGAGGTCGAGGAGATACGCAGTATTTT.